A single sample gave rise to the 22 T cell receptor beta chains below, sequenced in a study of T-cell reconstitution after alpha-beta-depleted transplantation in children. The TCRbeta library was prepared with unique molecular identifiers. MiXCR was run by TCRdb on the PCR reads, yielding one entry per CDR3 protein. This table has a few hundred thousand distinct CDR3 sequences, approximately 12% appearing once. This sample comprised PBMCs, mostly from graft donor cells, obtained 360 days after TCRalphabeta/CD19-depleted stem cell transplant. These receptors originate from a male patient younger than 18 who had a stem cell transplant for acute myeloid leukemia, so the T cells may come from the graft donor.

The rearrangement uses TRBV12-3 or TRBV12-4 and TRBJ2-5, with D perhaps matching TRBD1 (6 bases). Trimming removed 7 bases at V and 5 bases at J, with 23 bases between. The CDR3 has 16 amino acids. The CDR3 region is CASTRRTVGRGETQYF. CDR3 nucleotide sequence: TGTGCCAGCACCCGAAGGACAGTGGGACGCGGGGAGACCCAGTACTTC.

This clonotype was counted a few times. This chain uses TRBV20-1 with TRBJ2-3; D is perhaps TRBD2 (5 bases). Germline V gene lookup returns CDR1 DFQATT and CDR2 SNEGSKA (reference sequence). The CDR3 has 14 amino acids. The germline V and J ends were trimmed by 6 bases and 2 bases, with 15 bases remaining between them. The CDR3 here is CSAAPRDYTDTQYF. CDR3 coding DNA: TGCAGTGCAGCCCCGAGGGATTACACAGATACGCAGTATTTT.

Ten or more counts support this clonotype. This rearrangement joins TRBV5-1 to TRBJ2-1; 14 nucleotides align to TRBD2. J was trimmed by 3 bases and V by 6 bases; bases with no gene match: 2. From germline, CDR1 is SGHRS and CDR2 YFSETQ. There are 15 residues in the CDR3. CDR3 in DNA: TGCGCCAGCAAGGGACTAGCGGGAGACTACAATGAGCAGTTCTTC. It translates to CASKGLAGDYNEQFF.

This clonotype was picked up a small number of times. The chain recombines TRBV20-1 with TRBJ2-7; 7 bases align to TRBD1. CDR3 length: 16 amino acids. Germline V gives CDR1 DFQATT, CDR2 SNEGSKA (reference sequence). V was clipped by 0 bases and J by 0 bases; unmatched bases: 8. CDR3 sequence reads: CSARDQLDRISYEQYF. As DNA, the CDR3 is TGCAGTGCTAGAGATCAACTGGACAGGATCTCCTACGAGCAGTACTTC.

This clonotype was picked up many times. This chain links TRBV5-1 with TRBJ2-3; D is unclear. Trimming pared 4 bases from V and 0 bases from J, leaving 6 bases between. Germline V lookup: CDR1 SGHRS, CDR2 YFSETQ. The CDR3 is made up of 13 amino acids. The CDR3, as DNA: TGCGCCAGCAGCATGGACAGCACAGATACGCAGTATTTT. It is translated as CASSMDSTDTQYF.

This clonotype was detected ten times or more. The chain has TRBV25-1 and TRBJ1-1, with D unclear. V lost 5 bases and J lost 0, with 10 bases in between. Germline CDR1 and CDR2: MGHDK and SYGVNS. The CDR3 runs 14 residues. The CDR3 loop reads CASSSRFLNTEAFF. Here the CDR3 DNA reads TGTGCCAGCAGTTCCCGGTTCTTGAACACTGAAGCTTTCTTT. Full variable domain (outside the CDR3, taken from reference TRBV25-1 and TRBJ1-1): EADIYQTPRYLVIGTGKKITLECSQTMGHDKMYWYQQDPGMELHLIHYSYGVNSTEKGDLSSESTVSRIRTEHFPLTLESARPSHTSQYLCASSSRFLNTEAFFGQGTRLTVV.

DNA of the CDR3: TGTGCCAGCAGTTCCTGGGACTCCGACACAGATACGCAGTATTTT. It is translated as CASSSWDSDTDTQYF. The gene calls are TRBV6-2 or TRBV6-3 and TRBJ2-3; tentative D call: TRBD2 (6 bases). The CDR3 is 15 residues long. The V and J ends lost 4 bases and 2 bases respectively, with 13 bases between them. In germline, CDR1 is MNHEY, CDR2 SVGEGT.

This rearrangement joins TRBV20-1 to TRBJ1-4, with a possible D match to TRBD1 (6 bases). The CDR3 is 14 amino acids. Deletions cut 5 bases from V and 4 bases from J, with 14 bases between. Germline V gives CDR1 DFQATT, CDR2 SNEGSKA (reference sequence). The CDR3: CSAPRQEVNEKLFF. The CDR3 DNA reads TGCAGTGCTCCCCGACAGGAGGTTAATGAAAAACTGTTTTTT.

This clonotype was counted a few times. J is TRBJ1-1 and V is TRBV5-1; the D is unclear. The CDR3 totals 14 residues. Germline V gene lookup returns CDR1 SGHRS and CDR2 YFSETQ. V was pared by 1 base and J by 4 bases, with 11 bases between. The CDR3 region is CASSLPKPGTEAFF. The CDR3 DNA reads TGCGCCAGCAGCTTGCCCAAGCCGGGCACTGAAGCTTTCTTT.

In this sample, this clonotype turned up a few times. The rearrangement joins TRBV29-1 to TRBJ1-1; TRBD1 might be the D (6 bases). The CDR3 covers 16 residues. Germline lookup yields CDR1 SQVTM and CDR2 ANQGSEA. V lost 6 bases and J lost 5, with 25 bases in between. CDR3: CSVNSGTPRRRTEAFF. CDR3 in DNA: TGCAGCGTGAACTCCGGGACACCAAGGAGGAGGACTGAAGCTTTCTTT. Variable domain in full (rest from reference TRBV29-1 and TRBJ1-1): SAVISQKPSRDICQRGTSLTIQCQVDSQVTMMFWYRQQPGQSLTLIATANQGSEATYESGFVIDKFPISRPNLTFSTLTVSNMSPEDSSIYLCSVNSGTPRRRTEAFFGQGTRLTVV.

V gene TRBV24-1 combines with J gene TRBJ2-2; TRBD2 agrees at 7 bases. From germline, CDR1 is KGHDR and CDR2 SFDVKD. This CDR3 region has 14 residues. V lost 9 bases, J lost 4 bases, and 7 bases stayed unmatched. DNA for the CDR3: TGTGCCACCGGGGGAGGGGCGAGCACCGGGGAGCTGTTTTTT. This translates into CATGGGASTGELFF.

This clonotype was counted a few times. The chain employs TRBV18 and TRBJ2-7; 12 bases line up with TRBD2. CDR1 KGHSH and CDR2 LQKENI come from the germline V gene. J gave up 0 bases and V 3 bases, and 6 bases lay outside the gene matches. CDR3 length: 17 amino acids. This chain's CDR3 is CASSPGTSGRFSYEQYF. CDR3 DNA: TGTGCCAGCTCACCTGGGACTAGCGGGCGATTCTCCTACGAGCAGTACTTC.

This clonotype has a handful of counts. J is TRBJ1-5 and V is TRBV27; 11 bases are a match to TRBD1. The CDR3 is made up of 19 amino acids. V gave up 4 bases and J gave up 2 bases; unmatched junction bases: 13. Germline V gene sequence: CDR1 MNHEY, CDR2 SMNVEV (reference sequence). CDR3 amino acids: CASSSRDRGKRWGNQPQHF. CDR3 in DNA: TGTGCCAGCAGTTCCCGGGACAGGGGGAAGAGGTGGGGCAATCAGCCCCAGCATTTT.

This clonotype was seen a handful of times. The CDR3 reads CSAGLAALLPDEQYF. The DNA for the CDR3 is TGCAGTGCAGGACTAGCGGCCCTGCTACCCGACGAGCAGTACTTC. This chain joins TRBV20-1 and TRBJ2-7; 10 positions match TRBD2. Trimming took 6 bases from V and 5 from J; bases not matched to a gene: 13. The CDR3 spans 15 residues. Germline V gene data show CDR1 as DFQATT and CDR2 as SNEGSKA (reference sequence).

The rearrangement joins TRBV6-2 or TRBV6-3 to TRBJ2-5; the match to TRBD2 covers 7 bases. CDR3 length equals 18 residues. J gave up 0 bases and V 8 bases, and 18 bases lay outside the gene matches. CDR1 is MNHEY, CDR2 SVGEGT, per germline. CDR3 amino acids: CASSPSANGRWYQETQYF. In nucleotides, the CDR3 is TGTGCCAGCTCCCCCTCGGCTAACGGGAGGTGGTACCAAGAGACCCAGTACTTC.

The chain couples TRBV28 to TRBJ2-7; TRBD2 matches at 12 bases. V was clipped by 5 bases and J by 5 bases; unmatched bases: 10. CDR3 size: 16 residues. Germline loops: CDR1 MDHEN, CDR2 SYDVKM. CDR3 region: CASSSQTSGSLNEQYF. The CDR3 nucleotides read TGTGCCAGCAGTAGTCAGACTAGCGGGAGTCTTAACGAGCAGTACTTC. The variable domain in full, with the rest retrieved from reference TRBV28 and TRBJ2-7, is DVKVTQSSRYLVKRTGEKVFLECVQDMDHENMFWYRQDPGLGLRLIYFSYDVKMKEKGDIPEGYSVSREKKERFSLILESASTNQTSMYLCASSSQTSGSLNEQYFGPGTRLTVT.

This clonotype was recorded a few times. The chain carries TRBV7-9 and TRBJ2-2; no reliable D call. Germline loops: CDR1 SEHNR, CDR2 FQNEAQ (reference sequence). V was clipped by 7 bases and J by 4 bases, with 10 bases between them. The CDR3 has 13 residues. In DNA form, the CDR3 reads TGTGCCAGCACCTCGGGTGGCACCGGGGAGCTGTTTTTT. This encodes CASTSGGTGELFF.

This chain links TRBV11-2 with TRBJ2-4; TRBD2 matches at 8 bases. J was trimmed by 3 bases and V by 0 bases; bases with no gene match: 7. Germline CDR1 SGHAT, CDR2 FQNNGV. The CDR3 consists of 17 residues. CDR3 sequence: CASSLDLGRAYKNIQYF. The CDR3 nucleotides are TGTGCCAGCAGCTTAGATCTCGGGAGGGCCTACAAAAACATTCAGTACTTC.

Ten or more counts support this clonotype. V gene TRBV4-2 combines with J gene TRBJ2-5; D unclear. Between the trimmed V and J ends, which lost 0 bases and 0 bases, there was a span of 8 bases. The CDR3 is 15 residues long. Germline V gene sequence: CDR1 LGHNA, CDR2 YNFKEQ. As DNA, the CDR3 is TGTGCCAGCAGCCAAGATCCAGCTAACCAAGAGACCCAGTACTTC. Encoded protein: CASSQDPANQETQYF.

The chain is built from TRBV18 and TRBJ2-7; the D is unclear. Germline values: CDR1 KGHSH, CDR2 LQKENI. V was trimmed by 4 bases and J by 0 bases, leaving 10 bases between them. CDR3 length equals 14 residues. The chain's CDR3 is CASSLLLSSYEQYF. In nucleotides, the CDR3 is TGTGCCAGCTCACTTCTGTTAAGCTCCTACGAGCAGTACTTC.

This clonotype was found a few times. The chain links TRBV2 to TRBJ2-7; 7 bases are shared with TRBD2. Germline V gives CDR1 SNHLY, CDR2 FYNNEI. V dropped 4 bases and J dropped 4; count of bases not matched to a gene: 4. The CDR3 is made up of 13 amino acids. The CDR3 protein is CASSGGSTYEQYF. The DNA of the CDR3 is TGTGCCAGCAGTGGCGGGAGTACATACGAGCAGTACTTC.

The chain has TRBV4-2 and TRBJ2-2, with TRBD2 matching over 8 bases. J was trimmed by 7 bases and V by 3 bases; bases with no gene match: 7. Germline V gene sequence: CDR1 LGHNA, CDR2 YNFKEQ. The CDR3 spans 15 residues. CDR3 sequence reads: CASSQKGLELGELFF. The CDR3 DNA sequence: TGTGCCAGCAGCCAGAAGGGACTAGAGCTCGGGGAGCTGTTTTTT.